These 8 T cell receptor beta chains were all obtained from the same sample, sequenced in a study of cytomegalovirus exposure and HLA in healthy donors (dated 2017 in TCRdb). Libraries were constructed by the immunoSEQ multiplex PCR assay. For the multiplex PCR, a mixture combining 60 forward primers for TCR Vbeta segments and 13 reverse primers for TCR Jbeta segments was used. Here the immuneACCESS table is served through TCRdb, limited to in-frame sequences with V and J called. Missing clones are a known gap in these copies; in checked studies unresolved V genes cover under half, and the rest lacks a known reason. A total of some 200,000 clones appear in this sample, about four fifths of them only once. The ten largest account for roughly 1.5% of the sample. The sample comprised PBMCs. These TCRs come from a woman under 30 in good health and CMV-seronegative.

The rearrangement links TRBV27 to TRBJ1-2; D ambiguous. CDR1 MNHEY and CDR2 SMNVEV come from the germline V gene (reference sequence). V shed 5 bases and J shed 8 bases, with 15 bases lying between them. The CDR3 is 13 residues long. CDR3 protein: CASSRLHTRGYTF. As DNA, the CDR3 is TGTGCCAGCAGTAGACTTCATACGAGGGGCTACACCTTC.

This clone has just a few counts. This chain joins TRBV27 and TRBJ1-1; D is undetermined. From germline, CDR1 is MNHEY and CDR2 SMNVEV (reference sequence). V lost 2 bases and J 3 bases, leaving 13 bases between the germline ends. This CDR3 is built from 15 residues. CDR3 DNA sequence: TGTGCCAGCAGTTTAGGCAGAGTTCGGGACACTGAAGCTTTCTTT. Translated, it gives CASSLGRVRDTEAFF.

The chain has TRBV6-5 and TRBJ2-3; TRBD2 matches 7 bases. The CDR3 sequence is 15 residues long. V lost 4 bases, J lost 1 base, and 5 bases stayed unmatched. Germline V lookup: CDR1 MNHEY, CDR2 SVGAGI. The CDR3 protein is CASSFREVGTDTQYF. CDR3 bases: TGTGCCAGCAGTTTTCGGGAGGTAGGCACAGATACGCAGTATTTT.

This clone was recorded once. V usage is TRBV28 and J usage is TRBJ1-1; D gene unclear. V was clipped by 7 bases and J by 4 bases, with 16 bases between them. The CDR3 consists of 14 residues. Per the germline V gene, CDR1 is MDHEN and CDR2 is SYDVKM. DNA for the CDR3: TGTGCCAGCATCCGTGGGTCAGGATCCACTGAAGCTTTCTTT. The encoded protein is CASIRGSGSTEAFF.

This clone was picked up a small number of times. The V call is TRBV30, the J call TRBJ1-1; D unresolved. Trimming left V 4 bases short and J 1 base short, with 16 bases between. Germline V gene lookup returns CDR1 GTSNPN and CDR2 SVGIG (reference sequence). The CDR3 contains 15 residues. CDR3 region: CAWTTTGRANTEAFF. CDR3 sequence (DNA): TGTGCCTGGACAACAACGGGGAGGGCGAACACTGAAGCTTTCTTT.

This clone was counted only a few times. The gene calls are TRBV30 and TRBJ1-5; possibly TRBD1 for D (5 bases). The length of the CDR3 is 17 residues. Germline V gene sequence: CDR1 GTSNPN, CDR2 SVGIG (reference sequence). Trimming removed 2 bases at V and 6 bases at J, with 23 bases between. In DNA form, the CDR3 reads TGTGCCTGGAGTCCCCTGGGGCGGGGACCCATCGGTCAGCCCCAGCATTTT. It specifies CAWSPLGRGPIGQPQHF.

Worth noting for this clone: The junction does not match germline at one end; this may be a read error. This rearrangement joins TRBV27 to TRBJ2-2; a possible D gene is TRBD1 (5 bases). This CDR3 contains 17 residues. The germline V gene has CDR1 MNHEY and CDR2 SMNVEV (reference sequence). DNA for the CDR3: TGTGTCAGCAGTCAAAACTACCCAAACAGGCACACCGGGGAGCTGTTTTTT. Residues: CVSSQNYPNRHTGELFF.

The gene calls are TRBV19 and TRBJ1-2, with D possibly being TRBD1 (6 bases). CDR1 is LNHDA and CDR2 is SQIVND in the germline V gene (reference sequence). Between the trimmed V and J ends, which lost 7 bases and 4 bases, there was a span of 22 bases. The CDR3 is 16 residues long. CDR3 nucleotide sequence: TGTGCCAGTACTATGACAACAGGGCGCCGGAGCTATGGCTACACCTTC. It yields the protein CASTMTTGRRSYGYTF.